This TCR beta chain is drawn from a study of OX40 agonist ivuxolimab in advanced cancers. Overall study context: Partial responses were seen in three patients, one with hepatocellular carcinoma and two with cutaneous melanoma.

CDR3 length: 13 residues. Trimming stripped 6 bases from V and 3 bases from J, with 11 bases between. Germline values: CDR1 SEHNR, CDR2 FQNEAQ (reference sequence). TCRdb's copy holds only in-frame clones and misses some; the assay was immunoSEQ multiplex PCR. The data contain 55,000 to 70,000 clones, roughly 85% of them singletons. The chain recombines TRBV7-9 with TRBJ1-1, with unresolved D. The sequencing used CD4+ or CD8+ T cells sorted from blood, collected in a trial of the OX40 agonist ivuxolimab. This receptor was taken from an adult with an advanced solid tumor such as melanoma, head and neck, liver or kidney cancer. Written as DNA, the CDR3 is TGTGCCAGCAGACATAAGGAGCACACTGAAGCTTTCTTT. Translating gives CASRHKEHTEAFF.